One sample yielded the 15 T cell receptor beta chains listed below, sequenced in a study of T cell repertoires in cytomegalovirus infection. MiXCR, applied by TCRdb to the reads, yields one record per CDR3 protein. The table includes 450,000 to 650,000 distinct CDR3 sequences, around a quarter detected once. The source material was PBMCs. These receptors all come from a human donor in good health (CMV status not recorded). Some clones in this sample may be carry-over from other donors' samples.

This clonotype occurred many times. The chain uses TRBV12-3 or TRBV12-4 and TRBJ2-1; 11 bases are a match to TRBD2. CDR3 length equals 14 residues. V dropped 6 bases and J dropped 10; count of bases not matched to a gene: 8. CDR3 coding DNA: TGTGCCAGCAGGCTGACTAGCGGGGCCGGAGAGCAGTTCTTC. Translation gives CASRLTSGAGEQFF.

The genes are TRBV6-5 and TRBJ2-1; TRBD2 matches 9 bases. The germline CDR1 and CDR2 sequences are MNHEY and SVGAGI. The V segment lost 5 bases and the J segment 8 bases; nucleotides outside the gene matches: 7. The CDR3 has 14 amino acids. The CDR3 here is CASSREVAGDEQFF. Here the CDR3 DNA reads TGTGCCAGCAGTCGGGAGGTAGCGGGGGATGAGCAGTTCTTC.

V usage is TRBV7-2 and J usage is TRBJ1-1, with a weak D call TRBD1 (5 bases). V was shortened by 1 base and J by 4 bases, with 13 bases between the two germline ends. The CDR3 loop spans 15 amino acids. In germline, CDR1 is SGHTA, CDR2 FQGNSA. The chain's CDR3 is CASSLDETAPTEAFF. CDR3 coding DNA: TGTGCCAGCAGCTTAGATGAGACAGCCCCCACTGAAGCTTTCTTT.

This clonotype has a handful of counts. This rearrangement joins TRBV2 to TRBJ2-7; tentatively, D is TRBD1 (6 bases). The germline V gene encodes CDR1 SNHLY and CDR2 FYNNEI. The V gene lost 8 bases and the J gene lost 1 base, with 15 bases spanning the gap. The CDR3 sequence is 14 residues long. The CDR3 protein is CASLYRALSYEQYV. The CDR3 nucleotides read TGTGCCAGCTTATACAGGGCTCTTTCCTACGAGCAGTACGTC.

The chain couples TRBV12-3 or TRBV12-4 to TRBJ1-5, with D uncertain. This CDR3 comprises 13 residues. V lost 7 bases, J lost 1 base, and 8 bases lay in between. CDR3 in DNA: TGTGCCAGCACAGTGAAAAGCAATCAGCCCCAGCATTTT. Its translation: CASTVKSNQPQHF.

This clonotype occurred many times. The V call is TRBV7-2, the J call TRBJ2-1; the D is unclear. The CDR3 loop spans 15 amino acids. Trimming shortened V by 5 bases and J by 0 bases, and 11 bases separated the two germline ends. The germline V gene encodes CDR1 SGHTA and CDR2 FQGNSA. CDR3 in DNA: TGTGCCAGCAGCCCACGTGAAGGCTCCTACAATGAGCAGTTCTTC. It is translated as CASSPREGSYNEQFF.

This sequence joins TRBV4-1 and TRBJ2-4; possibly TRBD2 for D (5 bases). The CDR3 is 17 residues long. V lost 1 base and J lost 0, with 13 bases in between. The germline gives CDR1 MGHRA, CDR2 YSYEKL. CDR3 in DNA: TGCGCCAGCAGCCAAGGACGGAGGACTTTAGCCAAAAACATTCAGTACTTC. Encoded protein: CASSQGRRTLAKNIQYF.

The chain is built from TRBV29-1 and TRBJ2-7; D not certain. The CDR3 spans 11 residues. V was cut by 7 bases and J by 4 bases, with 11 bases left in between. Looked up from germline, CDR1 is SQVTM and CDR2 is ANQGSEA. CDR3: CSARISYEQYF. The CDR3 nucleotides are TGCAGCGCCCGGATCTCATACGAGCAGTACTTC.

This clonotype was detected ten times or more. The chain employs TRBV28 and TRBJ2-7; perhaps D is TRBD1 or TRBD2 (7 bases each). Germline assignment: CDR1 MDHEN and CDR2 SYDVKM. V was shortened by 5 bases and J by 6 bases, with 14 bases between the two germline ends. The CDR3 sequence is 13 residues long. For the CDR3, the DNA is TGTGCCAGCAGTCCTCAGGGGGGGCCCGAGCAGTACTTC. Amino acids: CASSPQGGPEQYF.

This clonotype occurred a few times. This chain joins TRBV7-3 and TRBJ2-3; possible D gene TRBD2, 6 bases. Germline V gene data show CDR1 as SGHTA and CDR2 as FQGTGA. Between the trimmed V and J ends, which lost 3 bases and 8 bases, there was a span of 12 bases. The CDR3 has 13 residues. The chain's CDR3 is CASSFTMEGTQYF. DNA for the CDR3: TGTGCCAGCAGCTTCACGATGGAGGGTACGCAGTATTTT.

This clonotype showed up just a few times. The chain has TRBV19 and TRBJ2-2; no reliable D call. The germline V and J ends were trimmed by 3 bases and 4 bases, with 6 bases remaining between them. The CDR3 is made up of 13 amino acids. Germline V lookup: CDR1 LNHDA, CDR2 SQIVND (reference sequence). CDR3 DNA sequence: TGTGCCAGTAGTATTCGCCTCACCGGGGAGCTGTTTTTT. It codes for CASSIRLTGELFF.

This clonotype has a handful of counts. The CDR3 here is CATSGGTSGRIGNEQFF. The CDR3 DNA reads as TGTGCCACCAGTGGTGGGACTAGCGGGAGGATAGGGAATGAGCAGTTCTTC. The J gene is TRBJ2-1, the V gene TRBV24-1, with 15 nucleotides matching TRBD2. The CDR3 is 17 residues long. Germline CDR1 and CDR2: KGHDR and SFDVKD. The J segment lost 7 bases and the V segment lost 5 bases, leaving 8 bases of the junction unmatched.

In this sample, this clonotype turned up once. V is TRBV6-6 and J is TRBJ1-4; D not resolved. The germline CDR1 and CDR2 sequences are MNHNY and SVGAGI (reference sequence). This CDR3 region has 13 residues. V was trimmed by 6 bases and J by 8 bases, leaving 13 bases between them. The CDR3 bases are TGTGCCAGCAGGACCGGCCCCAACGAAAAACTGTTTTTT. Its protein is CASRTGPNEKLFF.

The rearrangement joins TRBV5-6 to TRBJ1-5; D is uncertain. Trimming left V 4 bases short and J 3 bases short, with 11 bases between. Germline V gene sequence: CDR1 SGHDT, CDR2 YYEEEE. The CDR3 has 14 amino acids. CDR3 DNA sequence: TGTGCCAGCAGCCAGGAGGGAGCCAATCAGCCCCAGCATTTT. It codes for CASSQEGANQPQHF.

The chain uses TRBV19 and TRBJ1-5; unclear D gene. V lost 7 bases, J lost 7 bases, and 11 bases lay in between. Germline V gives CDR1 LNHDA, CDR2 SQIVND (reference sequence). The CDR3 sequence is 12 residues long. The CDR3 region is CASNPPGQPQHF. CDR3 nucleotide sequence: TGTGCCAGTAATCCACCAGGACAGCCCCAGCATTTT.